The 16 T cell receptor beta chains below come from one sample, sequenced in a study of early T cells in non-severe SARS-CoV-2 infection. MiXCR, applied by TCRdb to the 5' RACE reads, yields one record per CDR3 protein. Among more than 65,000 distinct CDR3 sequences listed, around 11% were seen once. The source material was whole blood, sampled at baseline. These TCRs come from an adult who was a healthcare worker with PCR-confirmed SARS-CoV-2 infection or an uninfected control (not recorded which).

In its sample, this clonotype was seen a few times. This CDR3 is CASRKPGQIDTQYF. CDR3 sequence (DNA): TGTGCCAGCAGAAAGCCCGGACAGATAGATACGCAGTATTTT. The chain employs TRBV6-1 and TRBJ2-3; tentative D call: TRBD1 (6 bases). Germline V CDR1 and CDR2: MNHNS, SASEGT. V was shortened by 6 bases and J by 5 bases, with 15 bases between the two germline ends. This CDR3 is 14 amino acids long.

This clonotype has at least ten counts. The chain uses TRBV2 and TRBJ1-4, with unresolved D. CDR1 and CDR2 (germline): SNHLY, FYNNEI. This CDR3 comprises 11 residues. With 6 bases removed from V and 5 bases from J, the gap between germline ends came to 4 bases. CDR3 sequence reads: CASRENEKLFF. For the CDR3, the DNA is TGTGCCAGCAGGGAAAATGAAAAACTGTTTTTT.

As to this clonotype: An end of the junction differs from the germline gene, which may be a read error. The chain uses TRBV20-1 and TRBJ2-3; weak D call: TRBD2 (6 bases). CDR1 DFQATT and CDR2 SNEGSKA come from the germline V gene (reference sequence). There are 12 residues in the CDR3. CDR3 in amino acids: CSAKLGGDMQYF. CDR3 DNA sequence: TGCAGTGCTAAGTTAGGAGGGGATATGCAGTATTTT.

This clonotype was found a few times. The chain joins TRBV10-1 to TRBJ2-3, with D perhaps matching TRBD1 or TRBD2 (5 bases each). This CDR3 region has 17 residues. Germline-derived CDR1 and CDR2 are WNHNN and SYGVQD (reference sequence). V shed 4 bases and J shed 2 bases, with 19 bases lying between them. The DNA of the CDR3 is TGCGCCAGCAGTGGAGGGTTCGAGGGGATATACACAGATACGCAGTATTTT. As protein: CASSGGFEGIYTDTQYF.

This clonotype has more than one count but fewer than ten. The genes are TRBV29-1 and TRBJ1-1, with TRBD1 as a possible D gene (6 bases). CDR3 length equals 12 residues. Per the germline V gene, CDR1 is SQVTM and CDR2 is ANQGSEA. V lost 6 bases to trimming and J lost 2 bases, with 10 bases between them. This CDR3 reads CSVIGGNTEAFF. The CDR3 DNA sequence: TGCAGCGTCATAGGGGGAAACACTGAAGCTTTCTTT.

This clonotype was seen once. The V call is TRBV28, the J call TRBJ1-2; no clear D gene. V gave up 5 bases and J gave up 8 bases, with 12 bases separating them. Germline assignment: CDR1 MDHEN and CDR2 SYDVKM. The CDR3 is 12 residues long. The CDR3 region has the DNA TGTGCCAGCAGTCCGCCGGAGAGAGGCTACACCTTC. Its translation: CASSPPERGYTF.

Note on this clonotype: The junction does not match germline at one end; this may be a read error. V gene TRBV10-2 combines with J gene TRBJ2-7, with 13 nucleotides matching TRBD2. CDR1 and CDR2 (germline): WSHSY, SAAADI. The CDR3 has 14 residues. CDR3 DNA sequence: TGCGCCAGCAGGGGGACTAGCGGGGCCTACGAGCAGTACTTT. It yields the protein CASRGTSGAYEQYF.

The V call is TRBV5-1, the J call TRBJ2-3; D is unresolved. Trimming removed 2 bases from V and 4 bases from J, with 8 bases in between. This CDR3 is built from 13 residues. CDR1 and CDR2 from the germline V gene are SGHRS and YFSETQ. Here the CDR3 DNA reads TGCGCCAGCAGCTTCAGCAGCCCAGATACGCAGTATTTT. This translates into CASSFSSPDTQYF. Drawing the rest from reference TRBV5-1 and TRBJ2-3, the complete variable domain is KAGVTQTPRYLIKTRGQQVTLSCSPISGHRSVSWYQQTPGQGLQFLFEYFSETQRNKGNFPGRFSGRQFSNSRSEMNVSTLELGDSALYLCASSFSSPDTQYFGPGTRLTVL.

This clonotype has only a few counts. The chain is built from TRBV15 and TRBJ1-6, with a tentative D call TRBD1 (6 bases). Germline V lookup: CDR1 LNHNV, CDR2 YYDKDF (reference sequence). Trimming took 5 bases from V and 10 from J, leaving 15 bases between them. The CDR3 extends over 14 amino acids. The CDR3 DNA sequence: TGTGCCACCAGCTCGGGCAGGGGACGCTCACCCCTCCACTTT. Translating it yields CATSSGRGRSPLHF. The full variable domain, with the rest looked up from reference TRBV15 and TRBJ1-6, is DAMVIQNPRYQVTQFGKPVTLSCSQTLNHNVMYWYQQKSSQAPKLLFHYYDKDFNNEADTPDNFQSRRPNTSFCFLDIRSPGLGDTAMYLCATSSGRGRSPLHFGNGTRLTVT.

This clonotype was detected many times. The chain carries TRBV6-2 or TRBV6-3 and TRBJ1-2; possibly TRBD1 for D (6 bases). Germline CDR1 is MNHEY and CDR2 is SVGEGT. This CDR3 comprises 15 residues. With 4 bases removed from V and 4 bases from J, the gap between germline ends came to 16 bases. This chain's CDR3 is CASSLAGAGTYGYTF. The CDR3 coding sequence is TGTGCCAGCAGTTTGGCGGGGGCAGGAACCTATGGCTACACCTTC.

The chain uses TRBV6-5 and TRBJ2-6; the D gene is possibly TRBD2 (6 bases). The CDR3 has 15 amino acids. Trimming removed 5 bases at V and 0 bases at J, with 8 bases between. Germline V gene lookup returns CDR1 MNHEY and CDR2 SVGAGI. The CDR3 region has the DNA TGTGCCAGCAGTCGGGGGAACTCTGGGGCCAACGTCCTGACTTTC. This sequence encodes CASSRGNSGANVLTF.

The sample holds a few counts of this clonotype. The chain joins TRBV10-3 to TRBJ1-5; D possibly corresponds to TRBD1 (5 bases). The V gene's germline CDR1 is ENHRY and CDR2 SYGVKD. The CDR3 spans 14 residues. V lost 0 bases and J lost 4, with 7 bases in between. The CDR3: CAISESQGNQPQHF. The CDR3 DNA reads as TGTGCCATCAGTGAGTCCCAGGGAAATCAGCCCCAGCATTTT.

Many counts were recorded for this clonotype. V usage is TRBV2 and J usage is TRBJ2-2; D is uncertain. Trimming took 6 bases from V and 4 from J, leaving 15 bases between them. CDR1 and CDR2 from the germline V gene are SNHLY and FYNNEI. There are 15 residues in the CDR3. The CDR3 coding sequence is TGTGCCAGCAGCGAGAGTAGACTGAGCACCGGGGAGCTGTTTTTT. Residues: CASSESRLSTGELFF.

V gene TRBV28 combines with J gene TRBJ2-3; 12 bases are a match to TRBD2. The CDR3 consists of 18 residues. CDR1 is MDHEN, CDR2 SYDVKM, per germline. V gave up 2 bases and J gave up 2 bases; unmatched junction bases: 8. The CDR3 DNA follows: TGTGCCAGCAGTTTAGGGCTAGCGGGGGGGGCCCCCACAGATACGCAGTATTTT. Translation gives CASSLGLAGGAPTDTQYF.

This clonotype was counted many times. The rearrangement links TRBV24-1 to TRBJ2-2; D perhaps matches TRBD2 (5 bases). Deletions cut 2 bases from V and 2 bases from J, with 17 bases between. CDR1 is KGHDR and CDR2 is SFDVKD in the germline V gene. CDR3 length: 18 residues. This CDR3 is CATSDSRRAVSNTGELFF. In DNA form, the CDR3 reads TGTGCCACCAGTGATTCGCGACGAGCGGTCTCAAACACCGGGGAGCTGTTTTTT.

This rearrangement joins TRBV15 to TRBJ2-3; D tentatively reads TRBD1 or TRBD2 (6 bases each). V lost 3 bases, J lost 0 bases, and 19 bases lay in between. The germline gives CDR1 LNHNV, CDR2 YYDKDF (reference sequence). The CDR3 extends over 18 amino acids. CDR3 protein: CATSRGRGHRGSTDTQYF. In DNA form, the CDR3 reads TGTGCCACCAGCAGGGGCCGGGGGCATAGGGGAAGCACAGATACGCAGTATTTT. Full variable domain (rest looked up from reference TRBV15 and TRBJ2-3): DAMVIQNPRYQVTQFGKPVTLSCSQTLNHNVMYWYQQKSSQAPKLLFHYYDKDFNNEADTPDNFQSRRPNTSFCFLDIRSPGLGDTAMYLCATSRGRGHRGSTDTQYFGPGTRLTVL.